This TCR beta chain was found in a study of cytomegalovirus exposure and HLA in healthy donors. In regard to this clone: What it binds is unknown.

General observations from the study: The study flagged roughly 160 TCR beta chains as cytomegalovirus-associated. The classifier, whose performance was assessed in both the original and validation cohorts, reportedly diagnosed cytomegalovirus status with high specificity and sensitivity. One variant, a missense change in DCLRE1C, was linked in a later analysis to TCR beta V- and J-gene trimming.

Germline V CDR1 and CDR2: MDHEN, SYDVKM. This CDR3 is built from 12 residues. With 3 bases clipped from V and 7 bases from J, the junction kept 2 bases outside the gene matches. PCR involved 60 Vbeta and 13 Jbeta primers. TCRdb keeps only in-frame clones here, not all; method: immunoSEQ multiplex PCR. The sample yields 230,000 or so clones, about nine tenths seen once. Sequenced material: PBMCs. The chain recombines TRBV28 with TRBJ2-5; 7 positions match TRBD2. This receptor was taken from a girl aged 2 to 10 in good health and CMV-seronegative. The CDR3 sequence is CASSFPGGTQYF. CDR3 DNA: TGTGCCAGCAGTTTTCCGGGAGGGACCCAGTACTTC.